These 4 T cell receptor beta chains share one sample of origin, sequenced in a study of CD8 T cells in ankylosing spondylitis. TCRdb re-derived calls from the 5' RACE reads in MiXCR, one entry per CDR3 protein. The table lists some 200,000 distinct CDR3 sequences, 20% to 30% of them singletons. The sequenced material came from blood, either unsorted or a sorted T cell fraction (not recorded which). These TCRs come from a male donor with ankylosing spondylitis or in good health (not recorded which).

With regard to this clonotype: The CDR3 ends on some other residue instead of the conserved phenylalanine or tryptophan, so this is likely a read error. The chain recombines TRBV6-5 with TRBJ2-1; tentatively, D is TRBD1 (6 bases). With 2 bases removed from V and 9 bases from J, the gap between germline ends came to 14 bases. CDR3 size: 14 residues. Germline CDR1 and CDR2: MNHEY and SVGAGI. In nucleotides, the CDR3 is TGTGCCAGCAGTTACGGGACACCGCTTCGTGAGCAGTTCTAC. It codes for CASSYGTPLREQFY.

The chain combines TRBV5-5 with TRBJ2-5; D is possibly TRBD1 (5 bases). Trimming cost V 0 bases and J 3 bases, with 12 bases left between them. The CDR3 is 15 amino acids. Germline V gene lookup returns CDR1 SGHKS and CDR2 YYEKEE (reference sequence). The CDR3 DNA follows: TGTGCCAGCAGCTTGGTAGGGGCGGCGGAAGAGACCCAGTACTTC. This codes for CASSLVGAAEETQYF.

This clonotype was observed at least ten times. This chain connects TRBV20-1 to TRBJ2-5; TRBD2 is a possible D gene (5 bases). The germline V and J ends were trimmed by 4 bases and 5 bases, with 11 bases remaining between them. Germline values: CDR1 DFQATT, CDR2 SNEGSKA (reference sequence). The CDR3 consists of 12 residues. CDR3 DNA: TGCAGTGCTAACGAGGGTGGCGAGACCCAGTACTTC. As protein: CSANEGGETQYF.

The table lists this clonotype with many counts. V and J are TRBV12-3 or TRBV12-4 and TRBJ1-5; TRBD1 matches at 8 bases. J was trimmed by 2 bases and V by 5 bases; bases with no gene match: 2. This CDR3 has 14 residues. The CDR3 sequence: CASSLQGGNQPQHF. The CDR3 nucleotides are TGTGCCAGCAGTCTACAGGGGGGCAATCAGCCCCAGCATTTT.